This T cell receptor (beta chain) emerged from a study of response to subunit inactivated influenza vaccine. TCRdb re-called the RT-PCR reads through MiXCR, storing one row per CDR3 protein. The sample shows roughly 700,000 distinct CDR3 sequences, roughly 13% of them seen only once. This specimen was PBMCs from blood, taken 14 to 15 days before vaccination. The receptor was isolated from a man aged 45-60 years who received an inactivated influenza vaccine.

In DNA form, the CDR3 reads TGTGCCAGCAGCTCTTTTAAGGGACAGGGGGCTCGCGAGCAGTACTTC. Residues: CASSSFKGQGAREQYF. The genes are TRBV11-1 and TRBJ2-7, with 12 positions matching TRBD1. This CDR3 spans 16 amino acids. Germline V CDR1 and CDR2: SGHAT, FQDESV (reference sequence). J lost 6 bases, V lost 4 bases, and 10 bases had no gene match.